Listed here are 32 T cell receptor beta chains from one sample, sequenced in a study of metastatic and nonmetastatic thyroid tumors. TCRdb redid the clone calls on the PCR reads using MiXCR. The table includes about 41,000 clones, around 28% detected once. Patients underwent thyroid surgery, and none had received any treatment before it. Sequencing was carried out using blood. These receptor sequences come from a male donor with papillary thyroid cancer or a benign thyroid nodule (not recorded which). Some clones in this sample may be carry-over from other donors' samples.

This clone qualifies as medium-sized. The chain employs TRBV27 and TRBJ2-7; 8 bases line up with TRBD1. Germline V gives CDR1 MNHEY, CDR2 SMNVEV (reference sequence). V lost 4 bases, J lost 0 bases, and 8 bases stayed unmatched. The CDR3 is made up of 16 amino acids. The CDR3 nucleotides read TGTGCCAGCAGTTATACCCAGGGGGCCCCCTCCTACGAGCAGTACTTC. Residues: CASSYTQGAPSYEQYF.

This clone was detected only a few times. The V gene is TRBV20-1, the J gene TRBJ2-7, with D hard to call. V lost 2 bases, J lost 3 bases, and 17 bases lay in between. This CDR3 has 15 amino acids. Germline CDR1 is DFQATT and CDR2 is SNEGSKA (reference sequence). CDR3 protein: CSARKVGGANYEQYF. CDR3 DNA: TGCAGTGCTAGAAAAGTGGGCGGTGCCAACTACGAGCAGTACTTC.

Points on this clone: Its ends do not fully match the called genes, so a read error is possible. Other DNA variants within this sample encode the same CDR3. The chain carries TRBV7-9 and TRBJ2-7; tentative D call: TRBD2 (6 bases). This CDR3 comprises 14 residues. Looked up from germline, CDR1 is SEHNR and CDR2 is FQNEAQ (reference sequence). The DNA for the CDR3 is TGTGCCAGCAGCTTAGACCTAGCGATCCATGAGCAGTACTTT. Protein: CASSLDLAIHEQYF.

This clone has more than one count but fewer than ten. A much larger clone lies one base from this, so it may be a read error. This chain uses TRBV5-4 with TRBJ2-7, with 10 bases matching TRBD2. Germline V gives CDR1 SGHNT, CDR2 YYREEE (reference sequence). Trimming removed 5 bases from V and 6 bases from J; junction bases left unmatched: 5. This CDR3 spans 13 amino acids. CDR3 sequence (DNA): TGTGCCAGCAGTCTAGCGGGGGTGTGCGAGCAGTACTTC. Amino acids: CASSLAGVCEQYF.

In this sample, this clone turned up many times. The sample contains more than one DNA sequence encoding this CDR3. The chain recombines TRBV12-3 or TRBV12-4 with TRBJ2-3; a possible D gene is TRBD1 (6 bases). V lost 2 bases, J lost 7 bases, and 16 bases lay in between. The CDR3 has 15 residues. This CDR3 reads CASSLPHRVGNTQYF. Here the CDR3 DNA reads TGTGCCAGCAGTTTACCCCACAGGGTTGGAAATACGCAGTATTTT.

This clone was seen many times. The V and J genes are TRBV13 and TRBJ2-1; maybe TRBD2 (5 bases). Trimming removed 2 bases from V and 9 bases from J, with 14 bases in between. The CDR3 contains 14 residues. Germline V gives CDR1 PRHDT, CDR2 FYEKMQ (reference sequence). The CDR3 protein is CASSLPLVMGEQFF. The DNA of the CDR3 is TGTGCCAGCAGCTTACCACTAGTGATGGGTGAGCAGTTCTTC.

This clone showed up just a few times. The chain couples TRBV27 to TRBJ2-7, with TRBD2 matching 12 bases. The CDR3 is 15 amino acids. Germline loops: CDR1 MNHEY, CDR2 SMNVEV (reference sequence). V lost 8 bases to trimming and J lost 1 base; unmatched junction nucleotides: 6. Here the CDR3 DNA reads TGTGCCAGCCGAGGGACTAGCGGGCAGTCCTACGAGCAGTACTTC. Translated, it gives CASRGTSGQSYEQYF.

This clone was counted at least ten times. The chain recombines TRBV5-1 with TRBJ2-3, with 13 bases matching TRBD2. CDR1 SGHRS and CDR2 YFSETQ come from the germline V gene. There are 17 residues in the CDR3. V dropped 4 bases and J dropped 3; count of bases not matched to a gene: 8. The CDR3 is CASSHLGLAGETDTQYF. For the CDR3, the DNA is TGCGCCAGCAGCCACCTCGGACTAGCGGGAGAAACAGATACGCAGTATTTT.

Ten or more counts support this clone. The chain recombines TRBV29-1 with TRBJ1-4; D is ambiguous. Trimming pared 7 bases from V and 5 bases from J, leaving 14 bases between. In germline, CDR1 is SQVTM, CDR2 ANQGSEA. CDR3 size: 13 residues. The CDR3 sequence is CSGLTPANEKLFF. CDR3 sequence (DNA): TGCAGCGGCTTGACACCGGCGAATGAAAAACTGTTTTTT.

This clone was recorded many times. This chain connects TRBV5-4 to TRBJ2-1, with 8 bases that match TRBD2. CDR3 size: 15 residues. Looked up from germline, CDR1 is SGHNT and CDR2 is YYREEE (reference sequence). V lost 1 base and J lost 5; bases outside the gene matches: 5. This CDR3 reads CASSLIAGSNNEQFF. In DNA, the CDR3 is TGTGCCAGCAGCTTGATAGCGGGATCAAACAATGAGCAGTTCTTC.

This clone has a handful of counts. This chain uses TRBV28 with TRBJ1-1; 8 bases map to TRBD1. Germline lookup yields CDR1 MDHEN and CDR2 SYDVKM. The V segment lost 7 bases and the J segment 3 bases; nucleotides outside the gene matches: 10. CDR3 length equals 15 residues. The CDR3 is CASIIPVQGDTEAFF. The DNA for the CDR3 is TGTGCCAGCATTATCCCGGTACAGGGGGACACTGAAGCTTTCTTT.

By share of the sample, this clone is medium-sized. V and J are TRBV4-1 and TRBJ2-7; a weak D match, TRBD2 (5 bases). Trimming stripped 3 bases from V and 4 bases from J, with 10 bases between. Germline CDR1 and CDR2: MGHRA and YSYEKL. The CDR3 length is 13 residues. The chain's CDR3 is CASSQGWEYEQYF. The CDR3 DNA reads as TGCGCCAGCAGCCAGGGGTGGGAGTACGAGCAGTACTTC.

The rearrangement links TRBV30 to TRBJ1-2; 9 bases agree with TRBD1. CDR1 and CDR2 (germline): GTSNPN, SVGIG (reference sequence). The ends lost 0 bases at V and 4 bases at J; junction bases unmatched: 6. The CDR3 sequence is 15 residues long. The CDR3 nucleotides are TGTGCCTGGAGTGTACGGGGACAGGGCTTCTATGGCTACACCTTC. Translating gives CAWSVRGQGFYGYTF.

A note on this clone: A read error may account for a junction end that differs from germline. The genes are TRBV12-3 or TRBV12-4 and TRBJ1-3, with D possibly being TRBD1 (6 bases). This CDR3 has 14 residues. The CDR3 DNA follows: TGTGCCATCAGTTCTCAGGGGAGGGGAAAAACCATATATTTT. Its translation is CAISSQGRGKTIYF.

This clone was detected ten times or more. The V gene is TRBV28, the J gene TRBJ2-3; the D is unclear. The V and J ends lost 10 bases and 5 bases respectively, with 19 bases between them. Germline V lookup: CDR1 MDHEN, CDR2 SYDVKM. The length of the CDR3 is 14 residues. CDR3 amino acids: CAITQSLDEDTQYF. In nucleotides, the CDR3 is TGTGCCATCACCCAATCCCTCGATGAAGATACGCAGTATTTT.

Ten or more counts support this clone. The V gene is TRBV10-3, the J gene TRBJ1-5, with 7 bases identical to TRBD1. Trimming removed 10 bases from V and 1 base from J; junction bases left unmatched: 7. The CDR3 consists of 14 residues. The V gene's germline CDR1 is ENHRY and CDR2 SYGVKD. CDR3 protein: CATVQGLSNQPQHF. The CDR3 DNA follows: TGTGCCACCGTACAGGGGTTAAGCAATCAGCCCCAGCATTTT.

The chain combines TRBV5-6 with TRBJ2-7; 7 bases are a match to TRBD1. CDR3 length: 12 amino acids. The germline V gene encodes CDR1 SGHDT and CDR2 YYEEEE. V lost 7 bases to trimming and J lost 7 bases; unmatched junction nucleotides: 8. The CDR3 is CASETGSREQYF. Written as DNA, the CDR3 is TGTGCCAGCGAGACAGGGTCGAGGGAGCAGTACTTC.

This chain connects TRBV11-2 to TRBJ2-5; 7 bases line up with TRBD2. The CDR3 totals 16 residues. With V trimmed by 6 bases and J by 2 bases, 12 bases remained unmatched. CDR1 is SGHAT, CDR2 FQNNGV, per germline. As DNA, the CDR3 is TGTGCCAGCAGTTTTCAAAGCCGGGACTATCAAGAGACCCAGTACTTC. Its protein is CASSFQSRDYQETQYF.

This clone was observed a few times. V is TRBV24-1 and J is TRBJ2-7, with 7 bases fitting TRBD1. The V and J ends lost 4 bases and 0 bases, in that order; junction bases with no gene match: 5. This CDR3 region has 15 residues. Germline V gene sequence: CDR1 KGHDR, CDR2 SFDVKD. The CDR3 loop reads CATSDSGTASYEQYF. The DNA for the CDR3 is TGTGCCACCAGTGACTCCGGGACAGCCTCCTACGAGCAGTACTTC.

This clone was observed many times. The chain is built from TRBV12-3 or TRBV12-4 and TRBJ2-4, with 9 bases aligning to TRBD2. There are 20 residues in the CDR3. The ends lost 0 bases at V and 3 bases at J; junction bases unmatched: 15. CDR3 in DNA: TGTGCCAGCAGTTTAGCGGGACTAGCTGCGGGATCCCAAGGCAAAAACATTCAGTACTTC. The encoded protein is CASSLAGLAAGSQGKNIQYF.

This clone showed up just a few times. This chain connects TRBV6-5 to TRBJ1-5; D perhaps matches TRBD1 (6 bases). The germline V and J ends were trimmed by 5 bases and 0 bases, with 14 bases remaining between them. The length of the CDR3 is 16 residues. Looked up from germline, CDR1 is MNHEY and CDR2 is SVGAGI. CDR3 nucleotide sequence: TGTGCCAGCAGTAACCCGGACAGTTATAGCAATCAGCCCCAGCATTTT. Its protein product is CASSNPDSYSNQPQHF.

J is TRBJ2-7 and V is TRBV28, with no clear D. The germline V gene encodes CDR1 MDHEN and CDR2 SYDVKM. The CDR3 loop spans 15 amino acids. Trimming pared 4 bases from V and 7 bases from J, leaving 20 bases between. The CDR3, as DNA: TGTGCCAGCAGTTCCCAGACACTCCGAATCGGGGAGCAGTACTTC. Amino acid sequence: CASSSQTLRIGEQYF.

Points on this clone: One junction end does not reproduce the germline sequence, and a read error may be involved. This chain links TRBV20-1 with TRBJ1-1; a weak D match, TRBD1 (5 bases). The CDR3 runs 13 residues. CDR1 and CDR2 (germline): DFQATT, SNEGSKA (reference sequence). CDR3 sequence: CSADPAPGAESFF. Written as DNA, the CDR3 is TGCAGTGCTGATCCGGCACCTGGGGCTGAATCTTTCTTT.

In its sample, this clone was seen many times. The rearrangement joins TRBV7-2 to TRBJ2-1; D gene ambiguous. The CDR3 extends over 12 amino acids. V was shortened by 5 bases and J by 9 bases, with 11 bases between the two germline ends. Germline values: CDR1 SGHTA, CDR2 FQGNSA. In DNA form, the CDR3 reads TGTGCCAGCAGCGGCCAGAATCTTGAGCAGTTCTTC. Protein product: CASSGQNLEQFF.

The rearrangement joins TRBV2 to TRBJ2-5, with D possibly TRBD1 on 6 matching bases. V gave up 4 bases and J gave up 5 bases, with 17 bases separating them. The CDR3 contains 15 residues. The germline gives CDR1 SNHLY, CDR2 FYNNEI. DNA for the CDR3: TGTGCCAGCAGTGGCCATACAGGGTGCGAGGAGACCCAGTACTTC. Translating it yields CASSGHTGCEETQYF.

The sample holds a few counts of this clone. The junction departs from the called germline gene at one end, perhaps through a read error. The chain uses TRBV6-1 and TRBJ1-2; no definite D call. This CDR3 spans 14 amino acids. CDR1 is MNHNS, CDR2 SASEGT, per germline. CDR3 bases: TGTGCCAGTAGTGAAAGGCGAGCTAACTATGGCTACACCTTC. It encodes CASSERRANYGYTF.

This clone was seen many times. This rearrangement joins TRBV12-3 or TRBV12-4 to TRBJ1-2; TRBD1 matches at 9 bases. The CDR3 has 12 amino acids. The junction had 3 bases not matched to a gene; V was cut back by 5 bases and J by 8 bases. The CDR3 coding sequence is TGTGCCAGCAGTACAGGGGGCTTGGGCTACACCTTC. Translation: CASSTGGLGYTF.

The table lists this clone with many counts. V gene TRBV11-2 combines with J gene TRBJ1-3; D remains unclear. The CDR3 totals 14 residues. Trimming shortened V by 5 bases and J by 4 bases, and 12 bases separated the two germline ends. Germline V CDR1 and CDR2: SGHAT, FQNNGV. The CDR3 sequence is CASSHIVGGNTIYF. Here the CDR3 DNA reads TGTGCCAGCAGCCACATCGTCGGGGGAAACACCATATATTTT.

This clone has only a few counts. The rearrangement joins TRBV12-3 or TRBV12-4 to TRBJ2-7; D is uncertain. The CDR3 has 14 amino acids. V lost 3 bases and J lost 2, with 11 bases in between. The CDR3 DNA reads TGTGCCAGCAGTTTTTTCGGCGGCACCTACGAGCAGTACTTC. The encoded protein is CASSFFGGTYEQYF.

Details on this clone: At one boundary the junction diverges from the germline segment, which might be a read error. The chain has TRBV6-1 and TRBJ2-7, with a tentative D call TRBD1 (5 bases). The CDR3 consists of 13 residues. Germline V CDR1 and CDR2: MNHNS, SASEGT. CDR3 sequence reads: CGFYQGVSDDQYF. The CDR3 DNA follows: TGTGGTTTCTATCAGGGTGTATCGGACGATCAGTACTTC.

The chain couples TRBV28 to TRBJ1-3, with 9 bases identical to TRBD1. V gave up 10 bases and J gave up 1 base; unmatched junction bases: 5. CDR1 MDHEN and CDR2 SYDVKM come from the germline V gene. This CDR3 spans 14 amino acids. The CDR3 DNA follows: TGTGCCACCCTACAGGGGGCTTCTGGAAACACCATATATTTT. Translation: CATLQGASGNTIYF.

In its sample, this clone was seen once. One end of the junction does not line up with germline, which may come from a read error. The genes are TRBV5-1 and TRBJ1-1; D is ambiguous. CDR3 length equals 15 residues. Looked up from germline, CDR1 is SGHRS and CDR2 is YFSETQ. In DNA form, the CDR3 reads TGCGCCAGCAGGTCTGTCGGGGTCATGAACACTGAAGCGTTCTTT. It encodes CASRSVGVMNTEAFF.